The present T cell receptor (beta chain) was sequenced within a study of control samples from healthy donors and cancer patients. This CDR3 contains 15 residues. The V and J ends lost 4 bases and 5 bases, in that order; junction bases with no gene match: 5. Looked up from germline, CDR1 is SGHRS and CDR2 is YFSETQ. Using immunoSEQ multiplex PCR, the repertoire was profiled, and TCRdb retains in-frame clones only, with some absent. Altogether approximately 160,000 clones are present, approximately 90% being singletons, with the ten largest covering less than 0.75%. The sequencing sample was made of blood. The sequence was collected from a woman aged 25 to 39 in good health. J is TRBJ2-1 and V is TRBV5-1, with TRBD2 matching over 11 bases. The CDR3 protein is CASSNGTSGNNEQFF. CDR3 nucleotides: TGCGCCAGCAGCAACGGGACTAGCGGCAACAATGAGCAGTTCTTC.